This is a list of T cell receptor beta chains from one sample in a study of control samples from healthy donors and cancer patients. Sequencing used immunoSEQ multiplex PCR; TCRdb keeps in-frame clones, though not all of them. The table shows just under 75,000 clones, with over 75% occurring only once. Sequencing used blood. The receptors were gathered from a woman between 45 and 60 years old in good health. Each CDR3 is given with its conserved first and last residue. The order of the fields is V gene, J gene, clone size, CDR3 length, D gene, CDR3 DNA, CDR3 protein. The D gene is left open where the match is weak. Clone size appears in some rows only: once, few, many, or a class for an expanded clone.

TRBV6-1	TRBJ2-1	.	15	TRBD2	TGTGCCAGCAGTGAAGCCCGGCTAGCGGGGGGTGAGCAGTTCTTC	CASSEARLAGGEQFF
TRBV29-1	TRBJ1-1	.	13	.	TGCAGCGTTGATGTGGGCGGCAACACTGAAGCTTTCTTT	CSVDVGGNTEAFF
TRBV6-5	TRBJ1-1	.	15	TRBD1	TGTGCCAGCAGTTACTCGTCAGGGGGCGAAACCTGGGCTTTCTTT	CASSYSSGGETWAFF
TRBV24-1	TRBJ2-1	.	16	TRBD2	TGTGCCACCAGTGACCCGCTAGCGGGAGATATCAGTGAGCAGTTCTTC	CATSDPLAGDISEQFF
TRBV7-7	TRBJ2-3	.	15	TRBD2	TGTGCTAGCAGCCCGGGACTAGCGGGAGTAGATACGCAGTATTTT	CASSPGLAGVDTQYF
TRBV24-1	TRBJ2-1	once	13	.	TGTGCCACCAGTGGGGAAAGGTACAATGAGCAGTTCTTC	CATSGERYNEQFF
TRBV5-1	TRBJ1-6	.	16	TRBD1	TGCGCCAGCAGCTTTACAGGGGGCAGGGAGAATTCACCCCTCCACTTT	CASSFTGGRENSPLHF
TRBV27	TRBJ2-7	.	14	.	TGTGCCAGCAGTTTAAGGCGGAACTCCTACGAGCAGTACTTC	CASSLRRNSYEQYF
TRBV6-5	TRBJ2-3	once	14	.	TGTGCCAGCAGATTACCGGGTATCACAGATACGCAGTATTTT	CASRLPGITDTQYF
TRBV9	TRBJ2-7	.	14	TRBD1	TGTGCCAGCAGTTCTACAGGGGGCGCTTACGAGCAGTACTTC	CASSSTGGAYEQYF
TRBV12-3/TRBV12-4	TRBJ1-2	.	12	.	TGTGCCAGCAGTTTAGCTAACTATGGCTACACCTTC	CASSLANYGYTF
TRBV28	TRBJ1-4	.	14	.	TGTGCCAGCAGTCAACAGGGTAGTAATGAAAAACTGTTTTTT	CASSQQGSNEKLFF
TRBV6-1	TRBJ1-1	.	18	.	TGTGCCAGCAGTGAAATTGGTGTGTGGGGGGCGCGAGACACTGAAGCTTTCTTT	CASSEIGVWGARDTEAFF
TRBV11-2	TRBJ2-7	.	14	TRBD1	TGTGCCAGCAGCTACACAGGGGGACCCTACGAGCAGTACTTC	CASSYTGGPYEQYF